This TCR beta chain was recovered during a study of molecular identifiers for immune sequencing clone quantification. This clonotype came up many times. The CDR3 extends over 15 amino acids. Germline-derived CDR1 and CDR2 are SEHNR and FQNEAQ (reference sequence). V was shortened by 1 base and J by 1 base, with 10 bases between the two germline ends. TCRdb re-derived calls from the PCR reads in MiXCR, one entry per CDR3 protein. The sample lists 300,000 to 400,000 distinct CDR3 sequences, roughly a fifth seen once, with over 0.7% in the top ten. Specimen: naive CD8+ T cells from blood, with Jurkat cell RNA spiked in. Subset noted: FACS-sorted CD8+CD4-CCR7+CD45RA+ naive T cells. The chain carries TRBV7-9 and TRBJ1-1; tentatively, D is TRBD1 (6 bases). The receptor was isolated from a human donor in good health. Some libraries in this study had Jurkat cell RNA spiked in. The CDR3 is CASSLEAGANTEAFF. The DNA of the CDR3 is TGTGCCAGCAGCTTAGAGGCAGGGGCGAACACTGAAGCTTTCTTT.